Listed below are T cell receptor beta chains from one sample, sequenced in a study of shared clonotypes between healthy human individuals. Measured with immunoSEQ multiplex PCR; TCRdb has only the in-frame clones, and not every one. The data show roughly 2 million clones, approximately 94% seen once. The sequenced sample consisted of naive CD4+ T cells sorted from blood. Every receptor here comes from a young man in good health. Each CDR3 is given with its conserved first and last residue. Each record gives: J gene, V gene, D gene, CDR3 length, clone size, CDR3 protein, CDR3 DNA. D genes are given only for firm matches. The size of a clone is reported for some rows only, either as once, few or many, or as a class for expanded clones.

TRBJ2-5,TRBV19,TRBD1,13,-,CASSDRGRETQYF,TGTGCCAGTAGCGACAGGGGACGAGAGACCCAGTACTTC
TRBJ2-3,TRBV4-1,TRBD2,17,once,CASSQEQGLAGADTQYF,TGCGCCAGCAGCCAAGAACAGGGACTAGCGGGGGCAGATACGCAGTATTTT
TRBJ1-1,TRBV29-1,-,12,once,CSVGSPRAEAFF,TGCAGCGTGGGGTCCCCCAGGGCTGAAGCTTTCTTT
TRBJ1-4,TRBV2,-,13,once,CASSPGEGPKLFF,TGTGCCAGCAGTCCCGGCGAAGGACCAAAACTGTTTTTT
TRBJ1-1,TRBV7-2,-,16,-,CASSPKVLNLNTEAFF,TGTGCCAGCAGCCCAAAGGTGCTTAATCTGAACACTGAAGCTTTCTTT
TRBJ2-7,TRBV6-1,-,14,-,CASSDAGGLYEQYF,TGTGCCAGCAGTGACGCTGGCGGGCTCTACGAGCAGTACTTC
TRBJ1-4,TRBV7-8,TRBD1,15,-,CASSTGTVLGEKLFF,TGTGCCAGCAGCACCGGGACAGTCCTCGGGGAAAAACTGTTTTTT
TRBJ2-6,TRBV7-9,TRBD2,18,-,CASSLWGSGVSGANVLTF,TGTGCCAGCAGCTTATGGGGTAGCGGGGTCTCTGGGGCCAACGTCCTGACTTTC
TRBJ1-5,TRBV28,-,15,-,CASSFPQGGAQPQHF,TGTGCCAGCAGTTTTCCCCAGGGTGGGGCTCAGCCCCAGCATTTT
TRBJ1-1,TRBV7-8,-,18,-,CASSLFPGGWGMNTEAFF,TGTGCCAGCAGCTTATTCCCCGGGGGCTGGGGAATGAACACTGAAGCTTTCTTT
TRBJ1-6,TRBV7-2,-,15,-,CASSLVPGYNSPLHF,TGTGCCAGCAGCTTAGTCCCCGGCTATAATTCACCCCTCCACTTT
TRBJ1-6,TRBV7-2,-,13,-,CASSFNPSSPLHF,TGTGCCAGCAGCTTCAACCCTTCTTCACCCCTCCACTTT
TRBJ2-3,TRBV11-3,TRBD2,17,-,CASSSRTSGSVADTQYF,TGTGCCAGCAGCTCGCGGACTAGCGGGAGTGTGGCAGATACGCAGTATTTT
TRBJ2-1,TRBV5-6,-,15,-,CASSHDGTHYNEQFF,TGTGCCAGCAGCCATGATGGGACTCACTACAATGAGCAGTTCTTC
TRBJ1-2,TRBV7-8,-,17,-,CASTEQPPLPPGGGYTF,TGTGCCAGCACCGAGCAGCCCCCACTCCCACCCGGTGGGGGCTACACCTTC
TRBJ2-1,TRBV5-5,-,16,-,CASSSLLQSSYNEQFF,TGTGCCAGCAGCTCCCTTCTGCAGAGCTCCTACAATGAGCAGTTCTTC
TRBJ2-1,TRBV27,-,17,-,CASSFGTGASSYNEQFF,TGTGCCAGCAGTTTCGGCACCGGGGCGAGCTCCTACAATGAGCAGTTCTTC
TRBJ1-1,TRBV5-1,TRBD1,16,-,CASSWGQGAGDTEAFF,TGCGCCAGCAGCTGGGGACAGGGGGCCGGGGACACTGAAGCTTTCTTT
TRBJ2-5,TRBV11-2,-,11,-,CASAIQETQYF,TGTGCCAGCGCCATCCAAGAGACCCAGTACTTC
TRBJ2-5,TRBV6-5,-,13,-,CASTRGEEETQYF,TGTGCCAGCACCCGTGGGGAAGAAGAGACCCAGTACTTC
TRBJ1-6,TRBV7-9,TRBD1,16,-,CASSSRGGSYNSPLHF,TGTGCCAGCAGCTCCAGGGGGGGCTCCTATAATTCACCCCTCCACTTT
TRBJ1-4,TRBV7-2,-,15,-,CASSLRGRGGEKLFF,TGTGCCAGCAGCTTACGTGGTAGGGGCGGCGAAAAACTGTTTTTT
TRBJ2-7,TRBV18,-,14,-,CASSPLATSYEQYF,TGTGCCAGCTCACCTCTTGCCACATCCTACGAGCAGTACTTC
TRBJ2-2,TRBV6-5,-,14,-,CASSTGPNTGELFF,TGTGCCAGCTCGACAGGACCTAACACCGGGGAGCTGTTTTTT
TRBJ2-7,TRBV5-6,TRBD2,16,-,CASSLLTSGSLDEQYF,TGTGCCAGCAGCTTGCTGACTAGCGGGAGTCTGGACGAGCAGTACTTC
TRBJ1-2,TRBV9,-,13,once,CASSVGTAYGYTF,TGTGCCAGCAGCGTAGGGACAGCCTATGGCTACACCTTC
TRBJ2-5,TRBV5-1,-,13,-,CASSSGGQETQYF,TGCGCCAGCAGCAGCGGAGGACAAGAGACCCAGTACTTC
TRBJ2-5,TRBV5-1,-,12,-,CASSIPQETQYF,TGCGCCAGCAGCATTCCCCAAGAGACCCAGTACTTC
TRBJ1-1,TRBV10-1,TRBD1,14,-,CASSDGTGSTEAFF,TGCGCCAGCAGTGACGGGACAGGGTCGACTGAAGCTTTCTTT